This is a list of T cell receptor beta chains from one sample in a study of T cell repertoires in aging, cancer and after chemotherapy. TCRdb re-called the multiplex PCR reads through MiXCR, storing one row per CDR3 protein. The top ten clones hold just under 8.5% of a sample with around 10,000 distinct CDR3 sequences, more than 30% of them seen once. The sequenced sample was blood. These receptors came from a human donor in good health. The CDR3 runs from the conserved cysteine through the conserved F or W. D genes are given only for firm matches. Expanded clones get a size class; other rows say once, few or many, or leave the size out.

d_gene	v_gene	abundance	j_gene	CDR3nt	CDR3aa
.	TRBV6-5	.	TRBJ1-2	TGTGCCAGCATGGGGGGCTACACCTTC	CASMGGYTF
.	TRBV6-5	few	TRBJ1-6	TGTGCCAGCAGTAGGGGCTCCGGGGCTTTCAGTTCACCCCTCCACTTT	CASSRGSGAFSSPLHF
TRBD2	TRBV19	.	TRBJ2-7	TGTGCCTGGAGTGTAGGCGGGAGGAACTCCTACGAGCAGTACTTC	CAWSVGGRNSYEQYF
TRBD2	TRBV6-5	.	TRBJ2-4	TGTGCCAGCAGTTCGGGGGGGCTCCGCAAAAACATTCAGTACTTC	CASSSGGLRKNIQYF
.	TRBV29-1	.	TRBJ2-2	TGCAGCGTTGACTTTGGGAACAATGGGGAGCTGTTTTTT	CSVDFGNNGELFF
.	TRBV5-6	.	TRBJ2-1	TGTGCCAGCAGCTTGATAGGGGCCGGATCCTACAATGAGCAGTTCTTC	CASSLIGAGSYNEQFF
TRBD2	TRBV6-2/TRBV6-3	.	TRBJ2-1	TGTGCCACTATACCCGGGACTAGCGGGAGGAAGGGGCACAATGAGCAGTTCTTC	CATIPGTSGRKGHNEQFF
.	TRBV15	few	TRBJ2-5	TGTGCCACCAGCATCAGTCATTTCCCTTCGGAGACCCAGTACTTC	CATSISHFPSETQYF
.	TRBV27	few	TRBJ2-7	TGTGCCAGCAGGAAAATCGGCTACGAGCAGTACTTC	CASRKIGYEQYF
.	TRBV6-6	few	TRBJ1-5	TGTGCCAGCAGTTACGTAGGGACACAGCTCCAGCATTTT	CASSYVGTQLQHF
.	TRBV6-2/TRBV6-3	.	TRBJ2-7	TGTGCCAGCAGTTACTCGAGCAGGCGGGGATCCTACGAGCAGTACTTC	CASSYSSRRGSYEQYF
TRBD1	TRBV12-3/TRBV12-4	.	TRBJ2-2	TGTGCCAGCAGCTCGGGACAGAACCCGAACACCGGGGAGCTGTTTTTT	CASSSGQNPNTGELFF
.	TRBV5-1	once	TRBJ1-2	TGCGCCAGCAGCTTGGGACAGACCTATGGCTACACCTTC	CASSLGQTYGYTF
TRBD2	TRBV5-4	.	TRBJ2-1	TGTGCCAGCAGCCAGGGACTAGCGGGCGTTCGGGAGCAGTTCTTC	CASSQGLAGVREQFF
.	TRBV28	.	TRBJ1-3	TGTGCCAGCAGTTTGGCCGGGGTTGGAAACACCATATATTTT	CASSLAGVGNTIYF
TRBD2	TRBV20-1	.	TRBJ2-2	TGCAGTGCTAGACCGGGCGGACTAGCGGTAACCGGGGAGCTGTTTTTT	CSARPGGLAVTGELFF
.	TRBV30	.	TRBJ1-5	TGTGCCTGGAGTAGGACGGAGGGGGCCCAGCATTTT	CAWSRTEGAQHF
.	TRBV6-1	.	TRBJ1-3	TGTGCCAGCAGCCACCAGGTGTCGGCAGGGGCAGGAAACACCATATATTTT	CASSHQVSAGAGNTIYF
TRBD2	TRBV27	.	TRBJ2-5	TGTGCCATCCGATCGGGACTAGCGAATTTCCAAGAGACCCAGTACTTC	CAIRSGLANFQETQYF
.	TRBV27	few	TRBJ1-5	TGTGCCAGCAGTCCCTCGACAGGAAGCAATCAGCCCCAGCATTTT	CASSPSTGSNQPQHF
TRBD1	TRBV18	few	TRBJ2-7	TGTGCCAGCTCACCGGGACAGGGAGACGAGTACTTC	CASSPGQGDEYF
.	TRBV5-6	.	TRBJ1-2	TGTGCCAGCAGTACTGTCTCAGGGAACTATGGCTACACCTTC	CASSTVSGNYGYTF
TRBD1	TRBV12-3/TRBV12-4	.	TRBJ1-5	TGTGCCAGCAGTGTCCGGGACAGGGGAAATCAGCCCCAGCATTTT	CASSVRDRGNQPQHF
.	TRBV5-4	.	TRBJ2-7	TGTGCCAGCAGCTTTTCAGCGGCGTCCCCCTACGAGCAGTACTTC	CASSFSAASPYEQYF
TRBD1	TRBV6-1	.	TRBJ2-7	TGTGCCAGCAGGGCCGGGACAGGGGGCGCGAAGGGCTACGAGCAGTACTTC	CASRAGTGGAKGYEQYF
.	TRBV18	few	TRBJ2-7	TGTGCCAGCTCACCTCGGCCCAAGGGGGAACAGTACTTC	CASSPRPKGEQYF
.	TRBV5-1	.	TRBJ2-3	TGCGCCAGCAGGGAGGGCCCTAGCACAGATACGCAGTATTTT	CASREGPSTDTQYF
.	TRBV6-1	.	TRBJ1-1	TGTGCCAGCAACCCCTGGACATCGAACACTGAAGCTTTCTTT	CASNPWTSNTEAFF
TRBD2	TRBV6-5	.	TRBJ2-3	TGTGCCAGCAGTCGATCATTTAGCGGGAGCAGATGGTATTTT	CASSRSFSGSRWYF
.	TRBV5-5	.	TRBJ2-5	TGTGCCAGCAGCGCCCGGGGAGCGGTCCAAGAGACCCAGTACTTC	CASSARGAVQETQYF
TRBD2	TRBV7-3	.	TRBJ2-3	TGTGCCAGCAGCTTAATGGTAACGGCGGGAGGTCCAGATACGCAGTATTTT	CASSLMVTAGGPDTQYF
TRBD1	TRBV6-1	.	TRBJ2-2	TGTGCCAACGACAGGGGAGGAGACACCGGGGAGCTGTTTTTT	CANDRGGDTGELFF
.	TRBV27	.	TRBJ2-1	TGTGCCAGCAGTTCGAATAGTTCTCCGGGGCCCTACAATGAGCAGTTCTTC	CASSSNSSPGPYNEQFF
TRBD1	TRBV6-2/TRBV6-3	few	TRBJ2-1	TGTGCCAGCAGTCTGGGACAGGGGGGGCACCCAATCTACAATGAGCAGTTCTTC	CASSLGQGGHPIYNEQFF
.	TRBV19	.	TRBJ2-1	TGTGCCAGTAGTACATACTTCTACAATGAGCAGTTCTTC	CASSTYFYNEQFF
TRBD1	TRBV24-1	few	TRBJ2-2	TGTGCCACCAGTGATTTAGGGGGCGACACCGGGGAGCTGTTTTTT	CATSDLGGDTGELFF
.	TRBV29-1	medium-sized	TRBJ2-4	TGCAGCGCCGGATGGGACATTCAGTACTTC	CSAGWDIQYF
.	TRBV6-1	few	TRBJ2-7	TGTGCCAGCAGTGAGTCAGGGTTGGGCGAGCAGTACTTC	CASSESGLGEQYF
.	TRBV19	.	TRBJ1-1	TGTGCCAGTAGAGGGTTTTTGAACACTGAAGCTTTCTTT	CASRGFLNTEAFF
TRBD1	TRBV19	.	TRBJ1-1	TGTGCCAGTAGGAGGGACAGGTCGCGCGTGAACACTGAAGCTTTCTTT	CASRRDRSRVNTEAFF
TRBD1	TRBV6-2/TRBV6-3	medium-sized	TRBJ1-3	TGTGCCAGCATCACCCCCGGGACAGGGACTGGAAACACCATATATTTT	CASITPGTGTGNTIYF
TRBD1	TRBV5-6	.	TRBJ1-2	TGTGCCAGCAGCTGGCCGGGACAGGGCGACTTTCGTGGCTACACCTTC	CASSWPGQGDFRGYTF